This TCR beta chain stems from a study of cytomegalovirus exposure and HLA in healthy donors. A note on this clone: The antigen is unknown. Its ends do not fully match the called genes, so a read error is possible.

The repertoire was sequenced with immunoSEQ multiplex PCR; TCRdb's copy has only in-frame clones and lacks some. This table has 250,000 to 400,000 clones, around 90% appearing once. The length of the CDR3 is 15 residues. Germline V gene sequence: CDR1 MNHEY, CDR2 SVGAGI. Overall study findings and caveats: Confirmation in vitro established that a few CMV-associated chains were specific for CMV antigens. Approximately 160 TCR beta chains were listed as cytomegalovirus-associated. TCR clusters originating in the first cohort tended to co-occur in the 100 to 150 validation repertoires, according to a later analysis.

The donors were members of the roughly 120-subject validation cohort (separate from the approximately 670-subject first cohort). This receptor was identified in a man younger than 45 in good health and CMV-seronegative. This sequence joins TRBV6-5 and TRBJ2-3, with unresolved D. The sample comprised PBMCs. The CDR3 DNA sequence: TGTGCCAGCAGTTACACCGTTCGTAGCAGAGATACGCAGTATTTT. It encodes CASSYTVRSRDTQYF.